This T cell receptor (beta chain) was retrieved from a study of long-term antiretroviral therapy in people with HIV. For the study at large: Sampling started about a decade before the 2015 immediate-ART recommendation.

The trim removed 4 bases at V and 2 bases at J, leaving 8 bases unmatched. The CDR3 is 15 residues long. CDR1 is SGHRS and CDR2 is YFSETQ in the germline V gene. Study-wide findings and caveats: Investigators report no available data on ART adherence, viral resistance or therapy changes. The study found that diversity rose after ART but stayed below transplant donor controls.

This clone was seen just once. As yet, its antigen is unknown. The run of the v3.0 immunoSEQ assay was at survey level. A per-sample goal of about 40,000-50,000 T-cell genomes was targeted by sequencing. Only in-frame clones appear in the TCRdb table, and some are missing; sequencing was by immunoSEQ multiplex PCR. Found here are fewer than 20,000 clones, around 89% of them singletons; the top ten hold roughly 9.3%. The clonotype comes from a man aged 50-60 years with HIV. Sequencing used unsorted PBMCs, obtained 4.2 years after starting antiretroviral therapy. The chain is built from TRBV5-1 and TRBJ2-7, with TRBD1 matching 8 bases. The CDR3 loop is CASSGGTGRTYEQYF. CDR3 DNA: TGCGCCAGCAGCGGGGGGACAGGACGAACCTACGAGCAGTACTTC.